These T cell receptor beta chains were read from a single sample in a study of CD8 T cells in Susac syndrome. Each CDR3 protein is one row after TCRdb ran MiXCR on the immunoSEQ multiplex PCR reads. The sample consists of 150,000 to 200,000 distinct CDR3 sequences, approximately 95% of them appearing once. The sequenced sample was CD4+ T cells from PBMCs. Every receptor here comes from a human donor with multiple sclerosis. CDR3s include the opening cysteine and the closing phenylalanine or tryptophan.

v_call	j_call	cdr3_length	cdr3_aa
TRBV10-2	TRBJ2-2	13	CASSEQGTGELFF
TRBV20-1	TRBJ1-1	12	CSANRGGTEAFF
TRBV28	TRBJ2-7	14	CASSIFGGTGEQYF
TRBV12-5	TRBJ2-1	14	CASAGGSSYNEQFF
TRBV20-1	TRBJ2-2	14	CSARDRTGPGELFF
TRBV5-1	TRBJ2-2	15	CASRQIAGATGELFF
TRBV5-1	TRBJ1-1	14	CASSLWTGGTEAFF
TRBV27	TRBJ2-2	12	CASRLGGRELFF
TRBV2	TRBJ1-3	16	CASSDKGREAGNTIYF
TRBV12-3/TRBV12-4	TRBJ1-2	14	CASNHLRVAYGYTF
TRBV20-1	TRBJ2-7	13	CSLPGSSAYEQYF
TRBV19	TRBJ2-6	16	CASSLHLGSGANVLTF
TRBV28	TRBJ1-1	12	CASKRPDSAAFF
TRBV9	TRBJ1-2	15	CASSGDSGAYSGYTF
TRBV6-2/TRBV6-3	TRBJ1-1	13	CASTFVGGTEAFF
TRBV20-1	TRBJ1-6	15	CSARPGGTDNSPLHF
TRBV20-1	TRBJ2-5	13	CSAPDVFQETQYF
TRBV18	TRBJ2-1	16	CASSPVVGGAFNEQFF
TRBV7-2	TRBJ2-3	14	CASSLEFMAYTQYF
TRBV6-5	TRBJ2-1	15	CASSSTRGLPNEQFF
TRBV3-1	TRBJ1-1	17	CASSQNGVRGGEAEAFF
TRBV7-2	TRBJ2-3	16	CASSPNLRVSTDTQYF